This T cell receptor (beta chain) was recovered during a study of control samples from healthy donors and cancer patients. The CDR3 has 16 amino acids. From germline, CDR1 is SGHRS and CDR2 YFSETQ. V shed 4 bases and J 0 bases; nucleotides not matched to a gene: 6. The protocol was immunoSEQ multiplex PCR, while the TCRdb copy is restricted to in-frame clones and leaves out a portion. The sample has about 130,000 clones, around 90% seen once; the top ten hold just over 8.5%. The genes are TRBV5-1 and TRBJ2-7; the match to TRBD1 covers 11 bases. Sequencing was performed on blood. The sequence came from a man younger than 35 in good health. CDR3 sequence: CASSLNGQGASYEQYF. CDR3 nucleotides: TGCGCCAGCAGCCTAAATGGACAGGGGGCCTCCTACGAGCAGTACTTC.